Reported below is one T cell receptor (beta chain). Incorporation of UMIs carrying a 6-nucleotide sample barcode was performed by template switching. TCRdb reprocessed the 5' RACE reads, keeping one entry per CDR3 protein, no DNA. The sample totals 140,000 to 150,000 distinct CDR3 sequences. This entry belongs to a study of monozygotic twins with inflammatory bowel disease. The CDR3 contains 14 residues. Germline-derived CDR1 and CDR2 are DFQATT and SNEGSKA (reference sequence). V usage is TRBV20-1 and J usage is TRBJ2-7; with no DNA, the TCRdb D assignment of TRBD1 cannot be verified. Sequences were obtained from blood. This receptor was obtained from a human donor with ulcerative colitis or Crohn's disease, or a healthy co-twin of an affected twin (not recorded which). The CDR3 region is CSARDPRRDYEQYF.